Each of the 10 T cell receptor beta chains below was sequenced from the same sample in a study of human T cells and chemical hapten exposure. TCRdb ran MiXCR on the RACE reads and lists one entry per CDR3 protein. The table records nearly 55,000 distinct CDR3 sequences, 8.5% to 10% of them present only once. The time point: patch test 2, 6 weeks after DPC sensitization. Treatment specified: therapeutic diphenylcyclopropenone sensitization with weekly scalp DPC. The sequences come from whole blood, collected in connection with sensitization to the hapten diphenylcyclopropenone (DPC). All receptors derive from a woman aged 45 to 65 with alopecia areata. Some clones in this sample may be carry-over from other donors' samples.

The V call is TRBV12-3 or TRBV12-4, the J call TRBJ1-5; D gene ambiguous. The CDR3 runs to 12 residues. V dropped 4 bases and J dropped 15 bases, with 16 bases sitting between them. The CDR3 protein is CASSSRTRGLHF. The CDR3 bases are TGTGCCAGCAGTTCCCGGACCCGGGGTTTGCATTTT.

This clonotype showed up just a few times. This chain connects TRBV11-2 to TRBJ2-3; tentatively, D is TRBD1 or TRBD2 (5 bases each). Germline-derived CDR1 and CDR2 are SGHAT and FQNNGV. The V and J ends lost 5 bases and 1 base respectively, with 13 bases between them. This CDR3 contains 15 residues. CDR3 protein: CASSPGAYGTDTQYF. DNA for the CDR3: TGTGCCAGCAGCCCCGGGGCGTACGGCACAGATACGCAGTATTTT. Full variable domain (outside the CDR3, taken from reference TRBV11-2 and TRBJ2-3): EAGVAQSPRYKIIEKRQSVAFWCNPISGHATLYWYQQILGQGPKLLIQFQNNGVVDDSQLPKDRFSAERLKGVDSTLKIQPAKLEDSAVYLCASSPGAYGTDTQYFGPGTRLTVL.

This clonotype was counted at least ten times. The chain uses TRBV4-1 and TRBJ1-3; TRBD1 might be the D (5 bases). The length of the CDR3 is 16 residues. V dropped 2 bases and J dropped 3 bases, with 14 bases sitting between them. Germline V CDR1 and CDR2: MGHRA, YSYEKL. CDR3 in amino acids: CASSQSRGTDGNTIYF. The CDR3, as DNA: TGCGCCAGCAGCCAAAGTCGCGGGACCGATGGAAACACCATATATTTT.

The chain carries TRBV9 and TRBJ2-3; no firm D call. Between the trimmed V and J ends, which lost 5 bases and 2 bases, there was a span of 12 bases. From germline, CDR1 is SGDLS and CDR2 YYNGEE. The CDR3 is made up of 14 amino acids. The CDR3 coding sequence is TGTGCCAGCAGTTCCTTTAGCTCCACAGATACGCAGTATTTT. Its translation is CASSSFSSTDTQYF.

This chain links TRBV2 with TRBJ2-7, with 7 positions matching TRBD1. Trimming cost V 6 bases and J 5 bases; bases outside gene matches: 10. Germline V lookup: CDR1 SNHLY, CDR2 FYNNEI. CDR3 length: 14 amino acids. CDR3 DNA sequence: TGTGCCAGCAGGGTCCGTTTAACAGGGGACGAGCAGTACTTC. Residues: CASRVRLTGDEQYF.

This clonotype was detected a few times. The CDR3 coding sequence is TGTGCCAGCAGCTTATTAGCGGGAGCCTCCTACAATGAGCAGTTCTTC. It yields the protein CASSLLAGASYNEQFF. This chain uses TRBV11-3 with TRBJ2-1; TRBD2 matches 9 bases. Germline CDR1 and CDR2: SGHNT and YENEEA. V dropped 2 bases and J dropped 0; count of bases not matched to a gene: 2. There are 16 residues in the CDR3.

This clonotype came up a few times. This chain connects TRBV4-1 to TRBJ1-1; D is unclear. Trimming left V 0 bases short and J 4 bases short, with 9 bases between. The CDR3 is made up of 14 amino acids. Looked up from germline, CDR1 is MGHRA and CDR2 is YSYEKL. The CDR3 DNA reads TGCGCCAGCAGCCAAGAACCGGGCACCACTGAAGCTTTCTTT. This encodes CASSQEPGTTEAFF.

This clonotype showed up many times. CDR3 residues: CASSTFTDTQYF. The CDR3 nucleotides read TGTGCCAGCAGCACCTTTACAGATACGCAGTATTTT. The genes are TRBV7-2 and TRBJ2-3; no clear D gene. CDR1 and CDR2 (germline): SGHTA, FQGNSA. The CDR3 sequence is 12 residues long. Trimming pared 5 bases from V and 3 bases from J, leaving 6 bases between.

This clonotype occurred many times. This chain connects TRBV2 to TRBJ1-6; perhaps TRBD1 as D (6 bases). CDR1 is SNHLY, CDR2 FYNNEI, per germline. The CDR3 totals 15 residues. The germline V and J ends were trimmed by 7 bases and 10 bases, with 20 bases remaining between them. Here the CDR3 reads CASIRLARGNSPLHF. Written as DNA, the CDR3 is TGTGCCAGCATTCGGCTTGCCAGGGGAAACTCACCCCTCCACTTT.

This clonotype showed up just a few times. Here the CDR3 DNA reads TGCAGCGTTGGAAATGGGGATCAGCCCCAGCATTTT. It yields the protein CSVGNGDQPQHF. This rearrangement joins TRBV29-1 to TRBJ1-5; D remains unclear. V lost 4 bases and J 5 bases, leaving 9 bases between the germline ends. This CDR3 is 12 amino acids long. Germline V CDR1 and CDR2: SQVTM, ANQGSEA. The full variable domain, its missing parts supplied by reference TRBV29-1 and TRBJ1-5, is SAVISQKPSRDICQRGTSLTIQCQVDSQVTMMFWYRQQPGQSLTLIATANQGSEATYESGFVIDKFPISRPNLTFSTLTVSNMSPEDSSIYLCSVGNGDQPQHFGDGTRLSIL.